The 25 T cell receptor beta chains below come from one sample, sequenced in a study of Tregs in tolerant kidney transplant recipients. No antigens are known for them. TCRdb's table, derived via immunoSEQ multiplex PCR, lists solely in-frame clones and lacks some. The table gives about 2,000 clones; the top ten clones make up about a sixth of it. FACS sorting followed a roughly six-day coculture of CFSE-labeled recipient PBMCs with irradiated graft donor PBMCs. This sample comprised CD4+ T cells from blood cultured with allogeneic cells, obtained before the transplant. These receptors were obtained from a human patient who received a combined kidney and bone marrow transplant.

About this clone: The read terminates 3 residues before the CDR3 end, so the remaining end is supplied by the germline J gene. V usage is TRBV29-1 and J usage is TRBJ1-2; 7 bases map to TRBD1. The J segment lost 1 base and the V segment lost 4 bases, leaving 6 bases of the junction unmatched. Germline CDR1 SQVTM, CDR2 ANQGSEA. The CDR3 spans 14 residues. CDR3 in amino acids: CSVGRGHVNYGYTF. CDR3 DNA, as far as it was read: TGCAGCGTTGGGAGGGGGCACGTTAACTATGGC. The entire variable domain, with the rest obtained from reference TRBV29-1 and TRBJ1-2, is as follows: SAVISQKPSRDICQRGTSLTIQCQVDSQVTMMFWYRQQPGQSLTLIATANQGSEATYESGFVIDKFPISRPNLTFSTLTVSNMSPEDSSIYLCSVGRGHVNYGYTFGSGTRLTVV.

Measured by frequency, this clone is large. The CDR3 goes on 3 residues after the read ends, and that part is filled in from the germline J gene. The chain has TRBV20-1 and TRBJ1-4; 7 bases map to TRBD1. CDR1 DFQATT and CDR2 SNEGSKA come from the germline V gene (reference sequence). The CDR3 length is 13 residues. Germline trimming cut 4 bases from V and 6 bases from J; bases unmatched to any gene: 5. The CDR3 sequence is CSANTGADEKLFF. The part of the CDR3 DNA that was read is TGCAGTGCTAATACAGGGGCCGATGAAAAA.

The CDR3 is CASSLTGEETQYF. Incomplete CDR3 DNA: TGTGCCAGCAGCTTGACAGGGGAAGAGACC. The chain links TRBV5-6 to TRBJ2-5; 7 positions agree with TRBD1. The CDR3 end falls 3 residues outside the read, so it is completed with the germline J gene. The CDR3 runs 13 residues. Germline trimming cut 1 base from V and 3 bases from J; bases unmatched to any gene: 0. CDR1 and CDR2 from the germline V gene are SGHDT and YYEEEE.

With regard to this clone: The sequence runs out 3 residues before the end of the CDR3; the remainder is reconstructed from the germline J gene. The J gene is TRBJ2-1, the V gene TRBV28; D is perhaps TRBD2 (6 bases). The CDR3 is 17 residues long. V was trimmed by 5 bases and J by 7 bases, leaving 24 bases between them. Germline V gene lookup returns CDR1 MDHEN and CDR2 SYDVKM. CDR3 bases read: TGTGCCAGCAGTAGGGGCGGGACTGGCTCTCGAGAGAATGAG. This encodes CASSRGGTGSRENE. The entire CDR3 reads CASSRGGTGSRENEQFF.

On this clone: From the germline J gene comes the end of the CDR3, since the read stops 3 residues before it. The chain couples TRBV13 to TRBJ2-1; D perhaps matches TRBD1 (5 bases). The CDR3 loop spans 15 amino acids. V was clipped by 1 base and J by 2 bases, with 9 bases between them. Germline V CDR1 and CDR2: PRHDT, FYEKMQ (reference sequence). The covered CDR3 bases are TGTGCCAGCAGCTTAGCGTGGGGCCCCTACAATGAG. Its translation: CASSLAWGPYNE. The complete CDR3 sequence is CASSLAWGPYNEQFF.

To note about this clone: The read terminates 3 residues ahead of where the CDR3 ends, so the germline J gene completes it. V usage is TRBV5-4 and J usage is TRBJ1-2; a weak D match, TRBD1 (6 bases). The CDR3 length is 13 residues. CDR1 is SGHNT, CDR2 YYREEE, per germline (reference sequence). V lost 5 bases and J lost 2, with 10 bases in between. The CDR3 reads CASRPRGNYGYTF. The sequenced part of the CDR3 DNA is TGTGCCAGCAGACCCAGGGGAAACTATGGC.

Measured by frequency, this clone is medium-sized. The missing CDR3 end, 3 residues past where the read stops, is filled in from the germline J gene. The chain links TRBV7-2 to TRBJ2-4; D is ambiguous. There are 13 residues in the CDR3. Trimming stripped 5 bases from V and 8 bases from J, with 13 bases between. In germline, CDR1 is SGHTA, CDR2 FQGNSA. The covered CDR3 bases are TGTGCCAGCAGCCGCGGCCTAGAGGACATT. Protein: CASSRGLEDI. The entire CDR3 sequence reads CASSRGLEDIQYF. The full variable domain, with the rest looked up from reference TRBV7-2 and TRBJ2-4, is GAGVSQSPSNKVTEKGKDVELRCDPISGHTALYWYRQSLGQGLEFLIYFQGNSAPDKSGLPSDRFSAERTGGSVSTLTIQRTQQEDSAVYLCASSRGLEDIQYFGAGTRLSVL.

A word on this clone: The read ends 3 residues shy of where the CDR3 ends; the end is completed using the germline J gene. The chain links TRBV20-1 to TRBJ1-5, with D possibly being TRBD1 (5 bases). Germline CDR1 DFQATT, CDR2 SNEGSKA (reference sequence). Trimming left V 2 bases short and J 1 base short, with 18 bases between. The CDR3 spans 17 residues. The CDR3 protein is CSARKNLGGGSNQPQHF. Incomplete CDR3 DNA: TGCAGTGCTAGAAAGAATCTGGGGGGAGGGAGCAATCAGCCC.

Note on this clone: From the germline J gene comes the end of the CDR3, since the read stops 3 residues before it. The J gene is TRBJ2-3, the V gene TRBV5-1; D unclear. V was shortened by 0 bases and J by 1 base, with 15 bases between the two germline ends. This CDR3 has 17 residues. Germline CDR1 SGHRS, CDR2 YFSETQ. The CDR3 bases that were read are TGCGCCAGCAGCTTGGGAGTACAGTTAGGGCGCACAGATACG. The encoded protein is CASSLGVQLGRTDT. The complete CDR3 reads CASSLGVQLGRTDTQYF.

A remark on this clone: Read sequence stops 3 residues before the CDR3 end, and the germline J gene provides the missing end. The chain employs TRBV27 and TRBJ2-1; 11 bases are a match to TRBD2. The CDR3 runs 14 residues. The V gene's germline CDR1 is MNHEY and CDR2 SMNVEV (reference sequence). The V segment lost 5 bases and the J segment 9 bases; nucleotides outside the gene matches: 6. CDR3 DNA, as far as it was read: TGTGCCAGCAGTCTGATAGCGGGAGGGGGTGAG. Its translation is CASSLIAGGGE. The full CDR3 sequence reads CASSLIAGGGEQFF.

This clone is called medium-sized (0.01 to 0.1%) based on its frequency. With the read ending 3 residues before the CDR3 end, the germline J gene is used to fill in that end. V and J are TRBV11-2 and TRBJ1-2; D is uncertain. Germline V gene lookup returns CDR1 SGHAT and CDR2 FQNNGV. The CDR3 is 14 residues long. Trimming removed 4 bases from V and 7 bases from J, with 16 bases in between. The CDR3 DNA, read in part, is TGTGCCAGCAGCTCTACGGCGGGTCGGCCTGGC. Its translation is CASSSTAGRPG. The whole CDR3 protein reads CASSSTAGRPGYTF.

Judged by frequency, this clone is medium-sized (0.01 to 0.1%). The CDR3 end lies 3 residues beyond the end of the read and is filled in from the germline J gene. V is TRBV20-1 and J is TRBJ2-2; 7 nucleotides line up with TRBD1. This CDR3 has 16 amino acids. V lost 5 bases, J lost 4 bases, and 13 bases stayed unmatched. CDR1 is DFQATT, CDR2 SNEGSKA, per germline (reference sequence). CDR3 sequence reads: CSARSLTEGATGELFF. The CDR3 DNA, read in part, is TGCAGTGCTCGATCACTAACCGAGGGGGCCACCGGGGAG.

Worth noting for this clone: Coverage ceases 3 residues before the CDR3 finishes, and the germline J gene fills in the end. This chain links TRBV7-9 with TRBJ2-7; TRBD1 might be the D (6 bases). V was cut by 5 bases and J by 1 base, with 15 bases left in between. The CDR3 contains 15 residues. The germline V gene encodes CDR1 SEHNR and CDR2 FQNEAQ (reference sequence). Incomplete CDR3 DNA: TGTGCCAGCAGCGGACGATGGGGACAATCCTACGAG. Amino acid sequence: CASSGRWGQSYE. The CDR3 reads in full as CASSGRWGQSYEQYF.

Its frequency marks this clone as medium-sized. The part of the CDR3 DNA that was read is TGTGCCAGCAGCTTATTCCAGAGCAATCAGCCC. Amino acid sequence: CASSLFQSNQP. The CDR3 as a whole reads CASSLFQSNQPQHF. The V and J genes are TRBV7-2 and TRBJ1-5; D is ambiguous. Coverage ceases 3 residues before the CDR3 finishes, and the germline J gene fills in the end. The CDR3 has 14 amino acids. Germline loops: CDR1 SGHTA, CDR2 FQGNSA. The ends were cut back, 2 bases at V and 1 base at J, with 6 bases in the middle.

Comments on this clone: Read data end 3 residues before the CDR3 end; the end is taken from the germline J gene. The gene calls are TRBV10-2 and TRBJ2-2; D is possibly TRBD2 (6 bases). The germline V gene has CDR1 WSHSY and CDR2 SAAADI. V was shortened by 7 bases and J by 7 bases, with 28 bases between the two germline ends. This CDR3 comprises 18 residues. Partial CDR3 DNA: TGCGCCAGCATCCTGCGGGAATCGGGCTGGGTTGGGAACGGGGAG. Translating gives CASILRESGWVGNGE. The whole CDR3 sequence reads CASILRESGWVGNGELFF.

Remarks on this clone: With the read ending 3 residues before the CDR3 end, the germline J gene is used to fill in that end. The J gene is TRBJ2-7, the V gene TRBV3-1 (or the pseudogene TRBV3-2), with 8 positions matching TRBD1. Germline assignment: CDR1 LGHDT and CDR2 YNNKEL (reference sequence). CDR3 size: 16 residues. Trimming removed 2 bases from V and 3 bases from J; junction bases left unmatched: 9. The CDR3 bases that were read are TGTGCCAGCAGCCAAATTGGCGGGACAGGCCACTACGAG. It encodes CASSQIGGTGHYE. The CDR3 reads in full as CASSQIGGTGHYEQYF.

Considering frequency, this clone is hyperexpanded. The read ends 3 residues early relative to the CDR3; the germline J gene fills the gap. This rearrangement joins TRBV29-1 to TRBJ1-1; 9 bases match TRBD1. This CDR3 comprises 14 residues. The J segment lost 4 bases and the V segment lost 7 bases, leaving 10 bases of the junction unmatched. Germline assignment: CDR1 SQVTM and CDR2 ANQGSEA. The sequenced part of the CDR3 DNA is TGCAGCGGTATCCCGGGACAGGGAAGCACTGAA. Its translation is CSGIPGQGSTE. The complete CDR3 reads CSGIPGQGSTEAFF.

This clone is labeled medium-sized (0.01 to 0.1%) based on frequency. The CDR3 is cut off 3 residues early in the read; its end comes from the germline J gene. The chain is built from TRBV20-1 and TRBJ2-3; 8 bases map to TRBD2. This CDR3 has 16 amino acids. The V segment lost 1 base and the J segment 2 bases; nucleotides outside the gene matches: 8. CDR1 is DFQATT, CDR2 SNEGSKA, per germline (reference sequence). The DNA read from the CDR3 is TGCAGTGCTAGAGGCGAGCGGGGGTGGTACACAGATACG. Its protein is CSARGERGWYTDT. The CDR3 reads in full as CSARGERGWYTDTQYF.

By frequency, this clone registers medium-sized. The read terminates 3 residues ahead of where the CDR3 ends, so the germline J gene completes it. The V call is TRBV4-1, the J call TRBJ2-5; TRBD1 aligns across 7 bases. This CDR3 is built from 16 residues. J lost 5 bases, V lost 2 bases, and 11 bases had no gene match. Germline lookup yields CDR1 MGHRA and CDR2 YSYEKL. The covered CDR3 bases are TGCGCCAGCAGCCAATCCACACAGGGGTTCGGTGAGACC. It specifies CASSQSTQGFGET. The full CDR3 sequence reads CASSQSTQGFGETQYF.

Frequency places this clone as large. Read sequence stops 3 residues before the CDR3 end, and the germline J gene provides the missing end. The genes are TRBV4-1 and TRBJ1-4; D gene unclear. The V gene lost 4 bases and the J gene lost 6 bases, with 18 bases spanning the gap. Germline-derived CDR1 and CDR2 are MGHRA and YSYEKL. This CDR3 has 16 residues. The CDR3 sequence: CASSPRPVLPDEKLFF. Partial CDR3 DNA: TGCGCCAGCAGCCCCCGCCCGGTCCTTCCGGATGAAAAA.

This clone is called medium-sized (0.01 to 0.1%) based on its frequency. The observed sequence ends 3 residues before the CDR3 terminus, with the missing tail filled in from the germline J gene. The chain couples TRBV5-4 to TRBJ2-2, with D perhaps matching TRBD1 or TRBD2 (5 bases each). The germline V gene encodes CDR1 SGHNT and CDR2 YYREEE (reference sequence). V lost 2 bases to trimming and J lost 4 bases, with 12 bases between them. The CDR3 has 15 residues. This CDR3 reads CASSFQGVGTGELFF. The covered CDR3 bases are TGTGCCAGCAGCTTCCAGGGAGTGGGCACCGGGGAG.

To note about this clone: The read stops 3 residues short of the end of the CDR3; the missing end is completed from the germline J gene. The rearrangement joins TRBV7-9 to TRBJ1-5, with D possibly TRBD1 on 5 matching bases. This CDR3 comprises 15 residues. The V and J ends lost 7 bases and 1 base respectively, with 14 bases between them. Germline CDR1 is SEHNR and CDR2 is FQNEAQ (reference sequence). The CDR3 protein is CASTPGQRSNQPQHF. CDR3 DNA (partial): TGTGCCAGCACACCAGGGCAGAGAAGCAATCAGCCC.

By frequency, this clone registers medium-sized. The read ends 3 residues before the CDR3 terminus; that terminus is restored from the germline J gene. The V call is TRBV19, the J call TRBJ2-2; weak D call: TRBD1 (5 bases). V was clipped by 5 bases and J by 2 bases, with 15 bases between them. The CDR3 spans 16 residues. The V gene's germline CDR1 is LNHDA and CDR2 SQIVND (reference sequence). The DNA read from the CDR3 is TGTGCCAGTAGTCTCACGACAGTCTTTAACACCGGGGAG. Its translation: CASSLTTVFNTGE. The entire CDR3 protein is CASSLTTVFNTGELFF. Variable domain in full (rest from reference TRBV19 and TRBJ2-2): DGGITQSPKYLFRKEGQNVTLSCEQNLNHDAMYWYRQDPGQGLRLIYYSQIVNDFQKGDIAEGYSVSREKKESFPLTVTSAQKNPTAFYLCASSLTTVFNTGELFFGEGSRLTVL.

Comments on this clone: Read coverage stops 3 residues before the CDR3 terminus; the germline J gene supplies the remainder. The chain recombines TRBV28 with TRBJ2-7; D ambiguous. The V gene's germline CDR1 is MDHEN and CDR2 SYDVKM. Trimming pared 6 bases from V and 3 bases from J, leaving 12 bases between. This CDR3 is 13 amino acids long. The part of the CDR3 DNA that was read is TGTGCCAGCAGGGTGGGCAGGAACTACGAG. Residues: CASRVGRNYE. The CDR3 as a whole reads CASRVGRNYEQYF. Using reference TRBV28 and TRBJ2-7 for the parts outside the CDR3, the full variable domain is DVKVTQSSRYLVKRTGEKVFLECVQDMDHENMFWYRQDPGLGLRLIYFSYDVKMKEKGDIPEGYSVSREKKERFSLILESASTNQTSMYLCASRVGRNYEQYFGPGTRLTVT.

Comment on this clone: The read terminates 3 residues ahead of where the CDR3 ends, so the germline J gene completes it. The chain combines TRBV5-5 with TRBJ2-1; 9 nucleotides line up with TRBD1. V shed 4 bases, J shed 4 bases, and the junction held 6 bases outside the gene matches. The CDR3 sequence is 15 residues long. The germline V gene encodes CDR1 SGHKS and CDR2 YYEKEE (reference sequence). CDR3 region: CASSPRDREYNEQFF. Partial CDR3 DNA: TGTGCCAGCAGCCCCCGGGACAGGGAATACAATGAG.